The source of this TCR beta chain is a study of shared clonotypes between healthy human individuals. CD45RO negativity and positive selection for CCR7 defined naive CD8 cells, a population that excluded terminally differentiated effector memory CD45RA+ cells. The table came from immunoSEQ multiplex PCR; TCRdb's copy has only in-frame clones and leaves some out. Of around 600,000 clones in the sample, roughly 96% are singletons; the top ten hold approximately 0.11%. The clonotype originates from a woman aged 25 to 39 in good health. The sample was naive CD8+ T cells sorted from blood.

CDR3 sequence: CASREGGYGYTF. CDR3 nucleotides: TGTGCCAGCAGGGAAGGGGGCTATGGCTACACCTTC. J is TRBJ1-2 and V is TRBV27; possibly TRBD1 for D (6 bases). The CDR3 runs to 12 residues. Deletions cut 6 bases from V and 4 bases from J, with 9 bases between. CDR1 is MNHEY, CDR2 SMNVEV, per germline (reference sequence).